This TCR beta chain emerged from a study of cytomegalovirus exposure and HLA in healthy donors. Findings and caveats of the study: In all likelihood, a cluster of highly shared sequence variants was a sequencing artifact. Per published accounts, TCR beta sequences correctly predicted the HLA-A and HLA-B alleles of most subjects. When analyzed later, the rates of TCR association showed variation by HLA locus, with DRB1 the most and HLA-C the fewest.

On this clone itself: The target antigen is unknown.

The germline CDR1 and CDR2 sequences are MNHEY and SMNVEV (reference sequence). Trimming removed 2 bases from V and 2 bases from J; junction bases left unmatched: 9. CDR3 length: 17 amino acids. Amplification used 60 Vbeta primers and 13 Jbeta primers. TCRdb's copy holds only in-frame clones and misses some; the assay was immunoSEQ multiplex PCR. Of about 120,000 clones in the sample, roughly four fifths were seen once. The sequence derives from a woman aged 40 to 50 in good health and CMV-seropositive. The sample taken for sequencing was PBMCs. The gene calls are TRBV27 and TRBJ2-7; 10 nucleotides line up with TRBD2. The CDR3 region is CASSLRSSGSHTYEQYF. The CDR3 DNA sequence: TGTGCCAGCAGTTTAAGGTCTAGCGGGAGTCATACCTACGAGCAGTACTTC.